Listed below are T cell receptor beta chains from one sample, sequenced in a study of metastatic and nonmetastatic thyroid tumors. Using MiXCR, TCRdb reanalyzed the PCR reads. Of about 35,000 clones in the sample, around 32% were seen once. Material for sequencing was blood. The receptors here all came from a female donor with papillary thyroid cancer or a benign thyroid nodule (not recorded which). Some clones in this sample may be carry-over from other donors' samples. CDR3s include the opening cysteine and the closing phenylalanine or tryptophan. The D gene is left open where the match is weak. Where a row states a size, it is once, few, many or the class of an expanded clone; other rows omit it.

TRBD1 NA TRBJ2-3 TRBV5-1 CSSSLVDRGRLDTQYF TGCTCCAGCAGTTTGGTTGACAGGGGGCGTTTGGATACGCAGTATTTT
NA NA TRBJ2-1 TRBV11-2 CASSHDCTANNEQFF TGTGCCAGCAGCCACGATTGTACTGCAAACAATGAGCAGTTCTTC
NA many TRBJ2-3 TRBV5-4 CASSSRDFEDTQYF TGCGCCAGCAGCTCCCGGGACTTCGAAGATACGCAGTATTTT
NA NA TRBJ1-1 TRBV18 CASSPFSAVNTEAFF TGTGCCAGCTCACCGTTCAGTGCTGTGAACACTGAAGCTTTCTTT
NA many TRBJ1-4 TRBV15 CATSRLGGNEKLFF TGTGCCACCAGCAGATTAGGGGGTAATGAAAAACTGTTTTTT
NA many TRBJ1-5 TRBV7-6 CASSLTGSNQPQHF TGTGCCAGCAGCTTGACAGGTAGCAATCAGCCCCAGCATTTT
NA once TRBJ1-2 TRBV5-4 CASSWTATNYGYTF TGTGCCAGCAGCTGGACAGCCACTAACTATGGCTACACCTTC
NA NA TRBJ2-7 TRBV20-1 CSARTGTYEQYF TGCAGTGCTAGAACAGGGACCTACGAGCAGTACTTC
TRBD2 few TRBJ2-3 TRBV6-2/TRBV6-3 CASTTSGSNTDTQYF TGTGCCAGCACCACTAGCGGGAGCAACACAGATACGCAGTATTTT
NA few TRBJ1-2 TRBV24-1 CATSDSQGSYFYTF TGTGCCACCAGTGATTCCCAGGGTAGCTATTTCTACACCTTC
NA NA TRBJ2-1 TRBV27 CASSPSLDGYNEQFF TGTGCCAGCAGCCCCTCATTAGACGGTTACAATGAGCAGTTCTTC
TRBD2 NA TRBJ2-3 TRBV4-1 CASSQVSRGGHGAQYF TGCGCCAGCAGCCAAGTTTCGCGGGGGGGTCATGGGGCGCAGTATTTT
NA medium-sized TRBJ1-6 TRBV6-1 CASKTIVYNSPLHF TGTGCCAGCAAGACGATAGTCTATAATTCACCCCTCCACTTT
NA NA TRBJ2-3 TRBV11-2 CASSLWTARYTDTQYF TGTGCCAGCAGCTTATGGACAGCGCGGTACACAGATACGCAGTATTTT
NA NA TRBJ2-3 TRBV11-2 CASSLGDADTQYF TGTGCCAGCAGCTTAGGGGATGCAGATACGCAGTATTTT
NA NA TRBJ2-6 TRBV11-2 CASSAAPTSPGANVLTF TGTGCCAGCAGCGCGGCTCCAACTTCCCCTGGGGCCAACGTCCTGACTTTC
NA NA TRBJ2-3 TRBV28 CDSRDERGMEDTQYF TGTGACAGCAGGGACGAACGGGGGATGGAAGATACGCAGTATTTT
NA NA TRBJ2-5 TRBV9 CASSAEVDWTQQETQYF TGTGCCAGCAGCGCAGAGGTCGATTGGACACAGCAAGAGACCCAGTACTTC
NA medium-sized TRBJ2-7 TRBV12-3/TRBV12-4 CASSPSGLREQYF TGTGCCAGCAGCCCCAGCGGTTTAAGGGAGCAGTACTTC
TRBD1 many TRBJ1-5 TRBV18 CASSPRQGASNQPQHF TGTGCCAGCTCACCACGACAGGGGGCCAGCAATCAGCCCCAGCATTTT